The sample holds a few counts of the clone carrying this T cell receptor beta chain. What it recognizes is unknown. Between the trimmed V and J ends, which lost 2 bases and 6 bases, there was a span of 7 bases. The CDR3 is 12 amino acids. The germline V gene encodes CDR1 MNHEY and CDR2 SVGAGI. TRB was amplified from roughly 250-500 ng of blood genomic DNA. The record originates from a study of T and B cells in COVID-19 patients. Study-level background: The recovered cohort's median age was 34 years, versus approximately 73 years in active infection. Study-level findings and limits: Patients with COVID-19 reportedly showed strongly skewed T cell receptor beta variable and joining gene usage. Of 2,000 to 2,500 TCR clusters found only in the recovered cohort, fewer than 35 had low generation probability. Active COVID-19 showed highly clonal TRB repertoires; recovery showed diversity and richness above healthy donors.

BIOMED2 TRB-A/B primer pools were used in multiplex TRB PCR. TCRdb analysed the multiplex PCR reads with MiXCR anew, one entry per CDR3 protein. The sample carries about 16,000 distinct CDR3 sequences, under 35% recorded once. The receptor comes from a human donor who had recovered from COVID-19. The material sequenced was blood. The V gene is TRBV6-5, the J gene TRBJ1-1; the D is unclear. Here the CDR3 DNA reads TGTGCCAGCAGTTACCCCCTGGCTGAAGCTTTCTTT. Protein sequence: CASSYPLAEAFF.